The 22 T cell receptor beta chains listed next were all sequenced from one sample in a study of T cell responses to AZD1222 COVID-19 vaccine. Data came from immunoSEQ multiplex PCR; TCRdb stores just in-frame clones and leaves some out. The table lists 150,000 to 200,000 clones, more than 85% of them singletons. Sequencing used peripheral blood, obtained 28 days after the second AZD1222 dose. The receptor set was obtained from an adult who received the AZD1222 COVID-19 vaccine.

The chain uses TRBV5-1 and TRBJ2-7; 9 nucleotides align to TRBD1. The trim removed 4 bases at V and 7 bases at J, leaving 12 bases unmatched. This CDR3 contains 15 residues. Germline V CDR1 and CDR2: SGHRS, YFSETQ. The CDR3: CASSPLGQGVGEQYF. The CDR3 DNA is TGCGCCAGCAGCCCTCTGGGACAGGGCGTTGGAGAGCAGTACTTC.

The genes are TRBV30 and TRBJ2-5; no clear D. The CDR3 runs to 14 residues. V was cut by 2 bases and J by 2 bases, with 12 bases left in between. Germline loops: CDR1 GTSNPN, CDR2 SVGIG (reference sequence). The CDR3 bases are TGTGCCTGGAGTAGCCCTGTGGGGCAAGAGACCCAGTACTTC. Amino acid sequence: CAWSSPVGQETQYF.

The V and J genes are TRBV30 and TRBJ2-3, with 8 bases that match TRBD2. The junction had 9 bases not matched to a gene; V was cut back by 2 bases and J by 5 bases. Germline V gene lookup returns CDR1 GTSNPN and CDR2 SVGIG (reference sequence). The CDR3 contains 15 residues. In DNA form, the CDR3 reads TGTGCCTGGAGTTCGACGGGAGGGCCGGGAGATACGCAGTATTTT. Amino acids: CAWSSTGGPGDTQYF.

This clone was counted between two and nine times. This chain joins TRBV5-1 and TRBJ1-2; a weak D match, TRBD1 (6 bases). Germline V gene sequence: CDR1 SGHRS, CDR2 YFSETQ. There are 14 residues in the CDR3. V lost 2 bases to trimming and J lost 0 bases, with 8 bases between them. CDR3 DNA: TGCGCCAGCAGCTTCGGACAGTCTAACTATGGCTACACCTTC. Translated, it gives CASSFGQSNYGYTF.

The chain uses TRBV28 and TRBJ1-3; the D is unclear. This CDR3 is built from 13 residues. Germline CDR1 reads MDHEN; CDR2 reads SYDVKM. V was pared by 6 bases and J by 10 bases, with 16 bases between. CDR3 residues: CASRSHKPPTIYF. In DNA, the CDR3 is TGTGCCAGCAGATCTCATAAGCCCCCAACCATATATTTT.

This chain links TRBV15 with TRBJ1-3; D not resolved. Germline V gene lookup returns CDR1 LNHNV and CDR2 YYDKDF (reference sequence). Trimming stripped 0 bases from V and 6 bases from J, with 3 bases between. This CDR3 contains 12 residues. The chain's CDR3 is CATSRDVNTIYF. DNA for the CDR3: TGTGCCACCAGCAGAGATGTAAACACCATATATTTT.

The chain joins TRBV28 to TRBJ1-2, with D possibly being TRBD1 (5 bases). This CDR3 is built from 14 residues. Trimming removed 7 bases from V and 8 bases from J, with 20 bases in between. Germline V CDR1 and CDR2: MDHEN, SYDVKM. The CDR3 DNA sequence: TGTGCCAGCAACCGGGCTCCATATGAGGGGGGCTACACCTTC. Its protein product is CASNRAPYEGGYTF.

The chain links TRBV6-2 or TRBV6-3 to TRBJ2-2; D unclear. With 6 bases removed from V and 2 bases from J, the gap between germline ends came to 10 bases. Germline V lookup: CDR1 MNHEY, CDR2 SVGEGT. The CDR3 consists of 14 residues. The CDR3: CASRPLGNTGELFF. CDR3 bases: TGTGCCAGCAGGCCTTTGGGTAACACCGGGGAGCTGTTTTTT.

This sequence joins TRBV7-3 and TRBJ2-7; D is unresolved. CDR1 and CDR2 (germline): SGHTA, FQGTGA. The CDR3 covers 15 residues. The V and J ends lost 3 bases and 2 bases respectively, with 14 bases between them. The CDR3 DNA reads TGTGCCAGCAGCTTTACTCCAGGTCCAACCTACGAGCAGTACTTC. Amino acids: CASSFTPGPTYEQYF.

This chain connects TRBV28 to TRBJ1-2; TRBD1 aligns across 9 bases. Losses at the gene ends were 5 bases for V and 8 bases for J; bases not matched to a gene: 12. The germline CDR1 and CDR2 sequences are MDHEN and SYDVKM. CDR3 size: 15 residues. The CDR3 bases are TGTGCCAGCAGTCAAAGACCGGGACAGGGTCGGGGCTACACCTTC. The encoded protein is CASSQRPGQGRGYTF.

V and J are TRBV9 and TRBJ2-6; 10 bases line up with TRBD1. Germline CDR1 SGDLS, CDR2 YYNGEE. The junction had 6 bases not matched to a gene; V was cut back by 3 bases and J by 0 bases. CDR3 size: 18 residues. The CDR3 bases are TGTGCCAGCAGCGCCGGAGGGACAGGGGCCTCTGGGGCCAACGTCCTGACTTTC. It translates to CASSAGGTGASGANVLTF.

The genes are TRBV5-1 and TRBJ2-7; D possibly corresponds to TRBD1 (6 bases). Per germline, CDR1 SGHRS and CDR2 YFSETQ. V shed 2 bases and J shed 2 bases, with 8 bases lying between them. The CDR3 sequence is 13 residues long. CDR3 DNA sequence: TGCGCCAGCAGCTTCAGGGGAACCTACGAGCAGTACTTC. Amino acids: CASSFRGTYEQYF.

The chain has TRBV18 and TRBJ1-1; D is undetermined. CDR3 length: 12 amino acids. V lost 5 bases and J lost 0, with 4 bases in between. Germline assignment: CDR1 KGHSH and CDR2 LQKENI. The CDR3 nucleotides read TGTGCCAGCTCAAACTTGAACACTGAAGCTTTCTTT. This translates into CASSNLNTEAFF.

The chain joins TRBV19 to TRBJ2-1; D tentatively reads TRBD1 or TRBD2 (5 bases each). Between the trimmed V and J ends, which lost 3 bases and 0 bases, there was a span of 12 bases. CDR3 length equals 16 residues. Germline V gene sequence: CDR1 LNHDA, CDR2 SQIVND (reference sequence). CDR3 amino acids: CASSIGTGSSYNEQFF. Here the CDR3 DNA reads TGTGCCAGTAGTATCGGGACGGGGAGCTCCTACAATGAGCAGTTCTTC.

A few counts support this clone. This CDR3 is CASSLEGGFGNTIYF. CDR3 DNA sequence: TGTGCCAGCAGCTTAGAGGGGGGCTTTGGAAACACCATATATTTT. V gene TRBV11-2 combines with J gene TRBJ1-3; tentatively, D is TRBD1 (6 bases). Trimming stripped 0 bases from V and 3 bases from J, with 9 bases between. The CDR3 has 15 residues. Germline V gene lookup returns CDR1 SGHAT and CDR2 FQNNGV. Drawing the rest from reference TRBV11-2 and TRBJ1-3, the complete variable domain is EAGVAQSPRYKIIEKRQSVAFWCNPISGHATLYWYQQILGQGPKLLIQFQNNGVVDDSQLPKDRFSAERLKGVDSTLKIQPAKLEDSAVYLCASSLEGGFGNTIYFGEGSWLTVV.

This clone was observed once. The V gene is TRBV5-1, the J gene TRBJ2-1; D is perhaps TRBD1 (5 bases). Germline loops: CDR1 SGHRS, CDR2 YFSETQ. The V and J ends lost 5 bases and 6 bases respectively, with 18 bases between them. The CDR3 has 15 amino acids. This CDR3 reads CASRPQGLATNEQFF. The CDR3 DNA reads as TGCGCCAGCAGGCCGCAGGGCCTCGCTACCAATGAGCAGTTCTTC.

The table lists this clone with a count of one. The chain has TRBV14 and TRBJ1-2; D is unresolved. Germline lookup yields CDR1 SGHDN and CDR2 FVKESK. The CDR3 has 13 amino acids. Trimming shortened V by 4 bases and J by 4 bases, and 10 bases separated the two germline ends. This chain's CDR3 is CASSLPSGYGYTF. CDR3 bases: TGTGCCAGCAGCCTTCCCTCTGGCTATGGCTACACCTTC.

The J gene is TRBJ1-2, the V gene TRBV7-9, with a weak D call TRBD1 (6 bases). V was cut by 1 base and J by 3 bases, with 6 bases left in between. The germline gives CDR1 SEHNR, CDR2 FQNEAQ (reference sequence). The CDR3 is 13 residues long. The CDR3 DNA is TGTGCCAGCAGCTTAGACAGGGACTATGGCTACACCTTC. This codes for CASSLDRDYGYTF.

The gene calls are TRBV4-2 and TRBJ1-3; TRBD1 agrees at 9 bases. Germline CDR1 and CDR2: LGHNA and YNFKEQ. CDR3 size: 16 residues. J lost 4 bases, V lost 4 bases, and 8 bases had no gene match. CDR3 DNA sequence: TGTGCCAGCAGCCGTAGCGCCGGGACAGGGGGAAACACCATATATTTT. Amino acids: CASSRSAGTGGNTIYF.

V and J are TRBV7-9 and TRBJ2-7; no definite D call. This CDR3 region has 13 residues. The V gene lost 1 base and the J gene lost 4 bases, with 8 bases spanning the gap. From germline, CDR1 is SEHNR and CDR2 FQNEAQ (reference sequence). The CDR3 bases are TGTGCCAGCAGCTTAGGTCAGCAGTACGAGCAGTACTTC. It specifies CASSLGQQYEQYF. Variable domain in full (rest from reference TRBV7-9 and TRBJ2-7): DTGVSQNPRHKITKRGQNVTFRCDPISEHNRLYWYRQTLGQGPEFLTYFQNEAQLEKSRLLSDRFSAERPKGSFSTLEIQRTEQGDSAMYLCASSLGQQYEQYFGPGTRLTVT.

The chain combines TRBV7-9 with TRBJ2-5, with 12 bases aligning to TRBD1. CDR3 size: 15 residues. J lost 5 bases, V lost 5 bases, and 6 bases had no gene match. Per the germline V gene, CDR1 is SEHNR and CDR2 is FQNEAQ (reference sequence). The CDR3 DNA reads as TGTGCCAGCAGCCTGGGACAGGGGGCAGGGGAGACCCAGTACTTC. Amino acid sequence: CASSLGQGAGETQYF.

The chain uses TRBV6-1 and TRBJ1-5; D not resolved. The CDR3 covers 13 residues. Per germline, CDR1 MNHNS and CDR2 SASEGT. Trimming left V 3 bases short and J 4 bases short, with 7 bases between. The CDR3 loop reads CASSDERNQPQHF. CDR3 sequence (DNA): TGTGCCAGCAGTGATGAGAGGAATCAGCCCCAGCATTTT.